This T cell receptor beta chain stems from a study of neurological immune-mediated disorders. Study summary: There were around 34 multiple sclerosis patients. Of these, around 31 had relapsing-remitting MS and 3 had secondary progressive MS.

The cDNA was synthesized by means of template-switch 5'RACE, which was carried out with 10-nucleotide random UMIs. MiXCR was run by TCRdb on the 5' RACE reads, yielding one entry per CDR3 protein. The repertoire consists of 65,000 to 70,000 distinct CDR3 sequences, with 3.5% to 4.5% occurring once and the leading ten covering just over 2.5%. V was shortened by 5 bases and J by 8 bases, with 18 bases between the two germline ends. The CDR3 covers 15 residues. Germline loops: CDR1 KGHSH, CDR2 LQKENI. This clonotype was detected ten times or more. The receptor's source is a man aged 45 to 65 with multiple sclerosis. The sample was PBMCs. V gene TRBV18 combines with J gene TRBJ1-4, with D tentatively TRBD1 (5 bases). The DNA of the CDR3 is TGTGCCAGCTCATCCTACCTCGGGGGGGACGAAAAACTGTTTTTT. This codes for CASSSYLGGDEKLFF.